This T cell receptor (beta chain) was captured in a study of identical twins (TCRdb year 2016). Study-level background: To test whether fetal clonotypes persist, this study deep-sequenced TCR alpha and beta repertoires from monozygotic twins, from unrelated adults of various ages, and from cord blood. To rule out contamination, replicate twin experiments were performed at different times with different library preparation protocols. Study-wide findings and limitations: A weaker excess of twin sharing was found in beta out-of-frame sequences because the signal-to-noise ratio was lowered by fewer shared sequences. Invariant T cells such as MAIT and iNKT could partly confound zero-insertion analyses, though diverse VJ usage argued against this for most clonotypes. Compared with coincidental sharing between unrelated individuals, out-of-frame TCR alpha sequences shared between twins showed an excess of sequences with low generation probability. Conclusions relied on cross-sectional statistical analysis, since the same donors could not be followed over many years. Recombination models systematically underestimated out-of-frame TCR alpha sharing in monozygotic twins but agreed with sharing between unrelated individuals. Fewer insertions were carried by abundant cord blood beta clonotypes, a similar but weaker trend appeared in young adult naive repertoires, and no such trend appeared in memory repertoires.

This clonotype was picked up a small number of times. What this receptor recognizes is not known. No per-base quality is available; no much larger clone lies one base away. From a lookup of the germline V gene, CDR1 and CDR2 are MNHEY and SVGEGT. The CDR3 goes from the cysteine to the phenylalanine over 14 residues. This entry keeps only the CDR3 DNA: 42 bases, framed from base 1. V is reduced by 3 bases and J by 3 bases, leaving a spacing of 11 bases between them. The library relied on 5' RACE. Instrument used: Illumina HiSeq 2000. Template switching added a universal primer binding site, and the final cDNA carried a unique molecular identifier that allowed TCR cDNA molecules to be counted accurately. First-strand cDNA for TCR alpha and beta chains was synthesized from specific primers in the conserved constant-segment region. To control for contamination, every cDNA library carried two barcodes: a SMART-Mk sample barcode plus Illumina barcodes. TruSeq adapter sequences, together with Illumina sample barcodes, were added in two successive PCR steps. The TCR alpha and beta cDNA libraries were sequenced on the Illumina HiSeq platform using custom primers. The study's processing was this. Unique molecular identifiers were extracted from raw reads with MiGEC, and CDR3 positions were determined with MiXCR. Recombination models were inferred per individual with the repgenHMM and IGoR tools using an EM algorithm. The analysis of shared clonotypes was done with the tcR package in R, with sharing normalized by the product of cloneset sizes. Out-of-frame nonproductive sequences were analyzed to study raw recombination free of thymic and clonal selection effects. TCRdb applied fastp at Q25 and MiXCR to the public reads, then kept only in-frame beta chains. Records with the same CDR3 protein are collapsed into one entry carrying the most frequent genes and DNA. The V and J calls here are based on TCRdb, not the publication. This sample has 400,000 to 550,000 distinct CDR3 sequences in its table, and roughly 24% of those were observed once. The ten top clones hold roughly 3% of the sample.

Every donor was a healthy Caucasian. Three pairs of female monozygotic twins, all aged about 18 to 29 years, were included in the twin cohort. CD4+ and CD8+ T cell populations were isolated with positive isolation kits from Invitrogen. The same specimen was also included in a second study, on T cells expressing NK-cell markers. In that second paper, the authors write: In sorted CD3+CD56+NKG2C+, CD3+CD56+NKG2C- and CD3+CD56-NKG2C+ T-cell subsets from eight donors, TCR beta-chain repertoires were profiled. Among the eight sequenced donors, seven were HCMV-seropositive and one was HCMV-seronegative. In several experiments an anti-gammadeltaTCR antibody was added to restrict sorting to alphabetaTCR-expressing T cells. In several donors, the dominant CD3+CD56+NKG2C+ clonotypes were found to rank among the top 10 CD8+ clonotypes and to make up roughly 1.0-7.5% of CD8+ T cells. Those dominant clonotypes were again the most abundant among CD3+CD56-NKG2C+ cells in several donors, at about 25-65%. Whether the expanded NKG2C-expressing T cell clones were specific for HCMV antigens remained unclear. All eight donors whose samples were sequenced were randomly selected healthy volunteers, three of them men and five women. HCMV-specific IgG was detected in serum with a commercial ELISA kit to determine HCMV serostatus. MIGEC was used to demultiplex reads and group the reads by UMI, and MiTCR was used to assemble and quantify clonotypes. To remove erroneous sequences, TCR cDNA sequences were retained only when supported by two or more reads. The tcR package was used for downstream repertoire analysis, and clonotypes were matched between fractions using CDR3 nucleotide sequence together with V segment. VDJmatch was used to annotate antigen specificity against VDJdb, with one amino acid substitution in CDR3 permitted.

The receptor was derived from a young woman in good health. The chain is encoded by TRBV6-2 or TRBV6-3 joined to TRBJ1-2, with the identity of the D gene unclear. Input material: CD4+ T cells sorted from blood. The sequence in DNA is TGTGCCAGCAGTTATAGCCAGGTGGACTATGGCTACACCTTC. Its product reads: CASSYSQVDYGYTF.